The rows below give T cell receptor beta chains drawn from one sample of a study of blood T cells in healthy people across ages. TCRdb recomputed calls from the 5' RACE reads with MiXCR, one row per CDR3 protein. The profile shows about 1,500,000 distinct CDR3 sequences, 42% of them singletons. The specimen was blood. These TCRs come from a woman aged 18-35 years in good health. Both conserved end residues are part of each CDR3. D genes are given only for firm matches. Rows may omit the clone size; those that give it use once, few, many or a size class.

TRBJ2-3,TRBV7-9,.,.,CASSLVSLASTDTQYF,TGTGCCAGCAGCTTAGTCAGCTTGGCAAGCACAGATACGCAGTATTTT
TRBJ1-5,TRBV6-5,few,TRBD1,CASSYSGQAGYSNQPQHF,TGTGCCAGCAGTTACTCGGGACAGGCCGGCTATAGCAATCAGCCCCAGCATTTT
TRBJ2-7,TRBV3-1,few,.,CASSLHWTSSYEQYF,TGTGCCAGCAGCCTGCACTGGACGAGCTCCTACGAGCAGTACTTC
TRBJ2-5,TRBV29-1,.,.,CSVEGVWTEETQYF,TGCAGCGTTGAAGGGGTATGGACGGAAGAGACCCAGTACTTC
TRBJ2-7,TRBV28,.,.,CASSFLGGAYEQYF,TGTGCCAGCAGTTTCCTGGGGGGCGCCTACGAGCAGTACTTC
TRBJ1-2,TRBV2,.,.,CASMGRDYGYTF,TGTGCCAGCATGGGCCGGGACTATGGCTACACCTTC
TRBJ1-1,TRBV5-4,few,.,CASSSLGRAGTEAFF,TGTGCCAGCAGCTCCCTCGGCAGGGCTGGCACTGAAGCTTTCTTT
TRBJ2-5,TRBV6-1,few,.,CASSPPGGIETQYF,TGTGCCAGCAGCCCCCCCGGCGGTATAGAGACCCAGTACTTC
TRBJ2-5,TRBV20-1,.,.,CSALDRDIGGSQYF,TGCAGTGCTCTCGACCGGGACATCGGGGGTTCGCAGTACTTC
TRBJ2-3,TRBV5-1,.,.,CASSLNAPQVGDTQYF,TGCGCCAGCAGCCTCAATGCCCCCCAGGTAGGAGATACGCAGTATTTT
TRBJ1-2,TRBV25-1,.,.,CASSSGGPGNYGCTF,TGTGCCAGCAGCTCCGGGGGGCCGGGAAACTATGGCTGCACCTTC
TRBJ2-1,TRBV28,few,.,CASSTGNDEQFF,TGTGCCAGCAGCACAGGGAACGATGAGCAGTTCTTC
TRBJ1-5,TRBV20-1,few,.,CSALENRGNQPQHF,TGCAGTGCCCTCGAAAACAGAGGCAATCAGCCCCAGCATTTT
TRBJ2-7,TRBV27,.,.,CASSLKAAAGYEQYF,TGTGCCAGCAGTTTAAAGGCTGCGGCCGGCTACGAGCAGTACTTC
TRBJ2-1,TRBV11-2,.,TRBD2,CASSLGTSGRKGEQFF,TGTGCCAGCAGCTTAGGGACTAGCGGGAGGAAAGGTGAGCAGTTCTTC
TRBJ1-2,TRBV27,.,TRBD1,CASTRLDRVDGYTF,TGTGCCAGCACCCGACTAGACAGGGTTGACGGCTACACCTTC
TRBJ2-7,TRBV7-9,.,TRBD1,CASSLGRQGSRYEQYF,TGTGCCAGCAGCTTAGGTCGACAGGGGTCTAGATACGAGCAGTACTTC
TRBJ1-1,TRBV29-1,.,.,CSSSTVDTEAFF,TGCAGCTCCTCAACGGTGGACACTGAAGCTTTCTTT
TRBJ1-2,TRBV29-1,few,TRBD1,CSVGDRDSGYTF,TGCAGCGTTGGGGACAGGGACTCTGGCTACACCTTC
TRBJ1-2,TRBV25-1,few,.,CASSREIEGYTF,TGTGCCAGCAGTCGGGAGATAGAGGGCTACACCTTC
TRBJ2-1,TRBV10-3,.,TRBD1,CAISESGTGAYNEQFF,TGTGCCATCAGTGAGTCGGGGACAGGGGCCTACAATGAGCAGTTCTTC
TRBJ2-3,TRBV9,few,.,CASTEMEVGGTQYF,TGTGCCAGCACCGAAATGGAGGTGGGCGGTACGCAGTATTTT
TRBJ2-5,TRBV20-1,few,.,CSARGPGTEQETQYF,TGCAGTGCTAGAGGCCCCGGGACGGAACAAGAGACCCAGTACTTC
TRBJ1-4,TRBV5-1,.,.,CASSARVNEKLFF,TGCGCCAGCAGCGCCAGGGTGAATGAAAAACTGTTTTTT
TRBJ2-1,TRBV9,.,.,CASNIGGVDEQFF,TGTGCCAGCAATATCGGGGGTGTGGATGAGCAGTTCTTC
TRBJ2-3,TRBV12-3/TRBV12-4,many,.,CASSGLGAADTQYF,TGTGCCAGCAGTGGCCTTGGGGCCGCCGATACGCAGTATTTT
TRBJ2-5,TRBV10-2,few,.,CASNAEGLGQETQYF,TGCGCCAGCAACGCCGAGGGGTTGGGGCAAGAGACCCAGTACTTC
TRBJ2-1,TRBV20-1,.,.,CSARGYLVGVAHEQFF,TGCAGTGCTAGGGGATATCTAGTGGGAGTAGCCCATGAGCAGTTCTTC
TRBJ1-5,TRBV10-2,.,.,CASKGPGVGQPQHF,TGCGCCAGCAAGGGGCCGGGTGTGGGTCAGCCCCAGCATTTT
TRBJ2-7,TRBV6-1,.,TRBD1,CASSSTDRGGEQYF,TGTGCCAGCAGCTCTACGGACAGGGGAGGGGAGCAGTACTTC
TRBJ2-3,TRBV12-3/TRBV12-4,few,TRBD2,CASSFGSSGRSDTQYF,TGTGCCAGCAGTTTTGGAAGTAGCGGGAGATCAGATACGCAGTATTTT
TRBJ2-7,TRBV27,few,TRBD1,CASSLRPGQGLVSYEQYF,TGTGCCAGCAGTTTGCGGCCCGGACAGGGGTTGGTCTCCTACGAGCAGTACTTC
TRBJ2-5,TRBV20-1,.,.,CSAWKETDGGQYF,TGCAGTGCTTGGAAGGAGACAGACGGCGGGCAGTACTTC
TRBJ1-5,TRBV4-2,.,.,CASSQVDMANQPQHF,TGTGCCAGCAGCCAAGTGGACATGGCAAATCAGCCCCAGCATTTT
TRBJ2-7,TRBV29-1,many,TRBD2,CSVVRLAGNSYEQYF,TGCAGCGTCGTCCGACTAGCGGGCAACTCCTACGAGCAGTACTTC
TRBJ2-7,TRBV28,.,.,CASSVMDSYEQYF,TGTGCCAGCAGTGTAATGGACTCTTACGAGCAGTACTTC
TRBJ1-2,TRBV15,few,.,CATSGGVNYGYTF,TGTGCCACCAGCGGTGGGGTAAACTATGGCTACACCTTC
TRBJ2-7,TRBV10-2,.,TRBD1,CASSESRGQRSYNEQYF,TGCGCCAGCAGTGAGTCTAGGGGGCAACGCTCCTACAATGAGCAGTACTTC
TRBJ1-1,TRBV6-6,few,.,CASSNPGRSEAFF,TGTGCCAGCAGTAACCCAGGGAGATCTGAAGCTTTCTTT
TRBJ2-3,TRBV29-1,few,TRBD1,CSAQGHPGQDTDTQYF,TGCAGCGCCCAGGGGCACCCGGGACAGGACACAGATACGCAGTATTTT
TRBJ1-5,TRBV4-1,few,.,CASSQWVRQPQHF,TGCGCCAGCAGCCAATGGGTAAGACAGCCCCAGCATTTT
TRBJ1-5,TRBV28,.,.,CASSFSLTINQPQHF,TGTGCCAGCAGTTTTTCCCTTACTATCAATCAGCCCCAGCATTTT
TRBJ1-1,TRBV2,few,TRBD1,CASGGQGAMGTEAFF,TGTGCCAGCGGGGGACAGGGGGCGATGGGGACTGAAGCTTTCTTT
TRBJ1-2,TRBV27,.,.,CASSPRGSIRYGYTF,TGTGCCAGCAGTCCCCGGGGGTCGATACGCTATGGCTACACCTTC
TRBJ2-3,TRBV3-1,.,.,CASSQYPPGGTNTDTQYF,TGTGCCAGCAGCCAGTACCCTCCAGGTGGCACGAACACAGATACGCAGTATTTT
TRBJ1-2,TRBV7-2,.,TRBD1,CASNSAGGGDYGYTF,TGTGCCAGCAACTCGGCAGGGGGCGGAGACTATGGCTACACCTTC
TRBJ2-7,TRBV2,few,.,CASSGRSNAYEQYF,TGTGCCAGCAGTGGGCGGAGTAATGCCTACGAGCAGTACTTC
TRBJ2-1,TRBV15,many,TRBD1,CATSRDGRTGNNEQFF,TGTGCCACCAGCAGAGATGGGAGGACAGGGAACAATGAGCAGTTCTTC
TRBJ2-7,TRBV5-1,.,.,CASSLESRGVHEQYF,TGCGCCAGCAGCTTGGAGTCCAGGGGCGTCCACGAGCAGTACTTC
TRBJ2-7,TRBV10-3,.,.,CAISDRDPYEQYF,TGTGCCATCAGTGATAGGGACCCCTACGAGCAGTACTTC
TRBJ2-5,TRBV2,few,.,CASSPDRTTQETQYF,TGTGCCAGCAGCCCCGACAGAACTACACAAGAGACCCAGTACTTC
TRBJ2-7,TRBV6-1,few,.,CASTKTYEQYF,TGTGCCAGCACCAAGACCTACGAGCAGTACTTC
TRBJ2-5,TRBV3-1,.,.,CASSHLLTRGQGQETQYF,TGTGCCAGCAGCCATCTTCTAACTAGAGGGCAGGGCCAAGAGACCCAGTACTTC
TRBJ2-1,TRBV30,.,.,CAWSLVGGHFDEQFF,TGTGCCTGGAGTTTAGTAGGGGGGCATTTCGATGAGCAGTTCTTC